This T cell receptor (beta chain) was profiled in a study of response to subunit inactivated influenza vaccine. Study-level points and caveats: Each seasonal flu vaccination may recruit only limited new T cells, authors suggested.

There are many counts of this clonotype. The antigen is undetermined. TCRdb recomputed calls from the RT-PCR reads with MiXCR, one row per CDR3 protein. The sample yields about 570,000 distinct CDR3 sequences, 12% seen once. V gave up 7 bases and J gave up 5 bases; unmatched junction bases: 6. In germline, CDR1 is SQVTM, CDR2 ANQGSEA. The CDR3 has 12 amino acids. The source was PBMCs from blood, collected on the day of vaccination. The TCR comes from a man over 45 who received an inactivated influenza vaccine. This chain connects TRBV29-1 to TRBJ2-7; 9 bases agree with TRBD2. CDR3 bases: TGCAGCGCGGCTAGCGGGGTCCACGAGCAGTACTTC. Translation gives CSAASGVHEQYF.